Sequencing of this T cell receptor beta chain was carried out in a study of read filtering for tumor transcriptome and immune sequencing. This clonotype was recorded at least ten times. V was pared by 4 bases and J by 6 bases, with 21 bases between. Germline V CDR1 and CDR2: PRHDT, FYEKMQ (reference sequence). The CDR3 totals 16 residues. The library was built from roughly 400 ng RNA with molecular barcoded adaptors for alpha/delta and beta/gamma chains. TCRdb used MiXCR to reprocess the reads, holding one entry per CDR3 protein. The profile shows roughly 90,000 distinct CDR3 sequences, 12% of them singletons.

The chain carries TRBV13 and TRBJ2-5; tentatively, D is TRBD2 (6 bases). The sequenced sample was a population of CD138-negative cells sorted from bone marrow. This sequence was found in a donor older than 35 with multiple myeloma. DNA for the CDR3: TGTGCCAGCAGCTCCACCCTCTGGAGGGCCGGAAAGACCCAGTACTTC. It codes for CASSSTLWRAGKTQYF.